A few counts support the clone carrying this TCR beta chain. What it binds is not known. This sample was taken from a study of T cell responses to AZD1222 COVID-19 vaccine. On the study more broadly: Some second doses came at about 4 weeks and others at about 12 weeks; these were pooled. The study's findings and limits: Clonal diversity may have been underestimated, and the donors were mostly white British, with more females than males. Spike-wide coverage was observed for vaccine-associated CD4 TCRs, with dominant responses at 160-218 and 743-854.

The CDR3 totals 15 residues. Per the germline V gene, CDR1 is SNHLY and CDR2 is FYNNEI. V was pared by 6 bases and J by 5 bases, with 17 bases between. TCRdb keeps only in-frame clones here, not all; method: immunoSEQ multiplex PCR. The sample has roughly 130,000 clones; about 86% are singletons. The receptor was derived from an adult in good health. This specimen was peripheral blood, taken on day 0 of AZD1222 vaccination. The V gene is TRBV2, the J gene TRBJ2-1; D tentatively reads TRBD1 or TRBD2 (5 bases each). CDR3 DNA: TGTGCCAGCAGGGGGTCGAGGGCAGGGCACAATGAGCAGTTCTTC. Encoded protein: CASRGSRAGHNEQFF.